What follows are 13 T cell receptor beta chains derived from one specimen sequenced in a study of blood T cell repertoires in COVID-19. Assay used: immunoSEQ multiplex PCR; TCRdb lists only in-frame clones, some missing. The sample lists roughly 280,000 clones, around nine tenths occurring once. Sequenced: peripheral blood. These TCRs come from a man aged 25 to 45 with active or convalescent COVID-19.

This rearrangement joins TRBV4-3 to TRBJ2-1; 10 nucleotides agree with TRBD2. V was clipped by 4 bases and J by 5 bases; unmatched bases: 2. Germline V lookup: CDR1 LGHNA, CDR2 YSLEER. This CDR3 region has 14 residues. CDR3 sequence (DNA): TGCGCCAGCAGCCTCCTAGCGGGGGACAATGAGCAGTTCTTC. Protein sequence: CASSLLAGDNEQFF.

This chain uses TRBV18 with TRBJ2-7; 8 nucleotides line up with TRBD2. Trimming removed 1 base from V and 6 bases from J; junction bases left unmatched: 14. Germline V gene sequence: CDR1 KGHSH, CDR2 LQKENI. This CDR3 is built from 17 residues. The CDR3 bases are TGTGCCAGCTCACCACGGGGCGGGGGGCTCGCCGGGGGCGAGCAGTACTTC. Its translation is CASSPRGGGLAGGEQYF.

The chain has TRBV5-1 and TRBJ1-1, with D unresolved. CDR1 is SGHRS and CDR2 is YFSETQ in the germline V gene. The CDR3 is 12 residues long. The germline V and J ends were trimmed by 4 bases and 2 bases, with 6 bases remaining between them. This CDR3 reads CASSLTNTEAFF. CDR3 sequence (DNA): TGCGCCAGCAGCCTTACTAACACTGAAGCTTTCTTT.

This rearrangement joins TRBV6-2 or TRBV6-3 to TRBJ2-1; 11 nucleotides match TRBD2. V lost 2 bases and J lost 9; bases outside the gene matches: 3. Germline V gene lookup returns CDR1 MNHEY and CDR2 SVGEGT. The CDR3 consists of 14 residues. CDR3 residues: CASSYLAGGSEQFF. CDR3 in DNA: TGTGCCAGCAGTTACCTAGCGGGGGGCTCTGAGCAGTTCTTC.

This clone was observed once. This chain uses TRBV5-4 with TRBJ1-2; TRBD1 matches at 9 bases. The V and J ends lost 4 bases and 11 bases, in that order; junction bases with no gene match: 9. The V gene's germline CDR1 is SGHNT and CDR2 YYREEE (reference sequence). The CDR3 sequence is 13 residues long. CDR3 sequence (DNA): TGTGCCAGCAGCCAGGACAGGGGTAGAAAGTACACCTTC. It encodes CASSQDRGRKYTF.

The chain joins TRBV4-1 to TRBJ2-7; TRBD2 matches 7 bases. Germline V CDR1 and CDR2: MGHRA, YSYEKL. V gave up 3 bases and J gave up 3 bases; unmatched junction bases: 2. The CDR3 has 13 residues. In DNA form, the CDR3 reads TGCGCCAGCAGCCAGGGCGGGGGCTACGAGCAGTACTTC. Translated, it gives CASSQGGGYEQYF.

This sequence joins TRBV18 and TRBJ2-2, with 8 positions matching TRBD1. This CDR3 is 14 amino acids long. The trim removed 3 bases at V and 7 bases at J, leaving 4 bases unmatched. From germline, CDR1 is KGHSH and CDR2 LQKENI. The CDR3 DNA reads as TGTGCCAGCTCACCTGGACAGGGTGGCGGGGAGCTGTTTTTT. Translated, it gives CASSPGQGGGELFF.

The chain combines TRBV7-3 with TRBJ1-3; 8 nucleotides agree with TRBD1. The germline gives CDR1 SGHTA, CDR2 FQGTGA. Trimming removed 8 bases from V and 0 bases from J; junction bases left unmatched: 3. This CDR3 region has 14 residues. CDR3 coding DNA: TGTGCCAGCTCCCAGGGGGCCTCTGGAAACACCATATATTTT. Protein product: CASSQGASGNTIYF.

This chain links TRBV6-5 with TRBJ1-6; 7 bases align to TRBD1. The germline V gene encodes CDR1 MNHEY and CDR2 SVGAGI. The CDR3 runs to 16 residues. Trimming removed 3 bases from V and 5 bases from J; junction bases left unmatched: 7. CDR3 in DNA: TGTGCCAGCAGTTATACAGGGGTGATAAATAATTCACCCCTCCACTTT. Amino acid sequence: CASSYTGVINNSPLHF.

V and J are TRBV9 and TRBJ2-3; TRBD2 might be the D (6 bases). Germline values: CDR1 SGDLS, CDR2 YYNGEE. The CDR3 is 16 amino acids. The germline V and J ends were trimmed by 0 bases and 1 base, with 12 bases remaining between them. In DNA, the CDR3 is TGTGCCAGCAGCGTAGGCGGGATGAGGGGCACAGATACGCAGTATTTT. This encodes CASSVGGMRGTDTQYF.

This chain joins TRBV7-9 and TRBJ2-3; 8 bases match TRBD2. The CDR3 is made up of 16 amino acids. The trim removed 1 base at V and 4 bases at J, leaving 7 bases unmatched. From germline, CDR1 is SEHNR and CDR2 FQNEAQ (reference sequence). CDR3 protein: CASSLEAAGVADTQYF. The CDR3 bases are TGTGCCAGCAGCTTAGAGGCAGCGGGGGTGGCAGATACGCAGTATTTT.

The chain recombines TRBV6-5 with TRBJ2-2; D unresolved. Germline V CDR1 and CDR2: MNHEY, SVGAGI. There are 14 residues in the CDR3. V was cut by 2 bases and J by 4 bases, with 8 bases left in between. CDR3 protein: CASSYGDGTGELFF. CDR3 DNA: TGTGCCAGCAGTTACGGAGACGGCACCGGGGAGCTGTTTTTT.

The rearrangement links TRBV5-5 to TRBJ1-3; 9 nucleotides agree with TRBD1. Trimming at V came to 2 bases and at J to 3 bases, leaving 3 bases not matched to a gene. CDR1 and CDR2 from the germline V gene are SGHKS and YYEKEE (reference sequence). The CDR3 is 15 amino acids. The CDR3 nucleotides read TGTGCCAGCAGCTTCGGGGACAGGGATGGAAACACCATATATTTT. This translates into CASSFGDRDGNTIYF.